The rows below give T cell receptor beta chains drawn from one sample of a study of cytomegalovirus exposure and HLA in healthy donors. Profiled with immunoSEQ multiplex PCR; TCRdb holds only in-frame clones, not every one. The repertoire holds around 130,000 clones, with roughly 77% as singletons. The sample comprised PBMCs. All receptors derive from a middle-aged woman in good health and CMV-seropositive. Each CDR3 is given with its conserved first and last residue. The order of the fields is clone size, V gene, J gene, D gene, CDR3 DNA, CDR3 protein. The D gene is left open where the match is weak. Not all rows give a size; the values are once, few, many and, for expanded clones, a class.

NA	TRBV5-1	TRBJ2-5	NA	TGCGCCAGATCAGGGCGCGAGACCCAGTACTTC	CARSGRETQYF
NA	TRBV30	TRBJ2-7	NA	TGTGCCTGGAGTAGTGGGACTCCGACCCCCTACGAGCAGTACTTC	CAWSSGTPTPYEQYF
NA	TRBV7-9	TRBJ2-1	NA	TGTGCCAGCAGCCCCCGTCAGGGCTCCAATGAGCAGTTCTTC	CASSPRQGSNEQFF
NA	TRBV19	TRBJ2-2	NA	TGTGCCAGTAGCCGGGACACCAACACCGGGGAGCTGTTTTTT	CASSRDTNTGELFF
NA	TRBV7-2	TRBJ1-2	NA	TGTGCCAGCAGCTTAGGACCCCGGGATGATGGCTACACCTTC	CASSLGPRDDGYTF
NA	TRBV7-2	TRBJ2-3	TRBD2	TGTGCCAGCAGCCCGGGGGGGAGCACAGATACGCAGTATTTT	CASSPGGSTDTQYF
few	TRBV10-3	TRBJ2-5	NA	TGTGCCATCAGTGACGCAAGGGTAACCGGCGGGGAGCAGTACTTC	CAISDARVTGGEQYF
NA	TRBV7-8	TRBJ2-7	TRBD2	TGTGCCAGCACCCCTGTGGCGGGAGTAGACTACGAGCAGTACTTC	CASTPVAGVDYEQYF
NA	TRBV25-1	TRBJ1-2	TRBD1	TGTGCCAGCAGCCGACAGGGTGGGAACTATGGCTACACCTTC	CASSRQGGNYGYTF
once	TRBV19	TRBJ2-1	TRBD2	TGTGCCAGCAGTATGCCTCGGCGGGAGGCGAGCAATGAGCAGTTCTTC	CASSMPRREASNEQFF
few	TRBV5-4	TRBJ2-5	TRBD2	TGTGCCAGCAGCCTTAGCGGGAGCTTGGAGACCCAGTACTTC	CASSLSGSLETQYF
once	TRBV2	TRBJ2-7	TRBD2	TGTGCCAGCTGGGACCTAGCGGGGGGCTCCTACGAGCAGTACTTC	CASWDLAGGSYEQYF
NA	TRBV7-2	TRBJ1-1	NA	TGTGCCAGCAGCTCAGGGGCCCAGACGGCTTTCTTT	CASSSGAQTAFF
NA	TRBV6-5	TRBJ1-1	NA	TGTGCCAGCAGTTATGGGGCTACAGGGCTGAGCACTGAAGCTTTCTTT	CASSYGATGLSTEAFF
NA	TRBV28	TRBJ2-7	TRBD1	TGTGCCAGCAGTCCGCCGGACAGGGTTAGCTCCTACGAGCAGTACTTC	CASSPPDRVSSYEQYF
NA	TRBV25-1	TRBJ1-6	NA	TGTGCCAGCAGTGAATATCCCCCGGGGTACCGTTCACCCCTCCACTTT	CASSEYPPGYRSPLHF
NA	TRBV10-3	TRBJ2-7	NA	TGTGCCATCAGTGTGGAAGAGGCATCCGAGCAGTACTTC	CAISVEEASEQYF
NA	TRBV7-7	TRBJ2-2	NA	TGTGCTAGCAGCTCCCAAGCCACCGGGGAGCTGTTTTTT	CASSSQATGELFF
NA	TRBV30	TRBJ1-6	NA	TGTGCCTGGAAAATATCAGGGGCAAGCTCCTATAATTCACCCCTCCACTTT	CAWKISGASSYNSPLHF
NA	TRBV7-9	TRBJ2-6	NA	TGTGCCAGCAGCTTTTCGGAGTCTGGGGCCAACGTCCTGACTTTC	CASSFSESGANVLTF
once	TRBV5-4	TRBJ2-3	NA	TGTGCCAGCAGCTTGCGGACAGATACGCAGTATTTT	CASSLRTDTQYF
few	TRBV6-1	TRBJ2-7	TRBD1	TGTGCCAGCAGTGCGGGGACAGGGGGCTTTGTCGGGTACGAGCAGTACTTC	CASSAGTGGFVGYEQYF
NA	TRBV19	TRBJ1-2	NA	TGTGCCAGTAGTATTTCAGGGGTCCGGACTGGCTACACCTTC	CASSISGVRTGYTF
NA	TRBV6-1	TRBJ2-2	NA	TGTGCCGCTGAGGGGGAAACCGGGGAGCTGTTTTTT	CAAEGETGELFF
NA	TRBV9	TRBJ2-7	TRBD1	TGTGCCAGCAGCGGACCGGGACAGGGGCGCGAGCAGTACTTC	CASSGPGQGREQYF
NA	TRBV6-5	TRBJ2-7	NA	TGTGCCAGCAGCCCCTCACGGGGTTTCGAGCAGTACTTC	CASSPSRGFEQYF
NA	TRBV6-5	TRBJ1-1	NA	TGTGCCAGCAGTTACTCACTGAAGAACACTGAAGCTTTCTTT	CASSYSLKNTEAFF
few	TRBV2	TRBJ1-2	TRBD1	TGTGCCAGCCTCCCGGGACAGGGGAACTCCTGGGGCTACACCTTC	CASLPGQGNSWGYTF
NA	TRBV9	TRBJ2-7	TRBD1	TGTGCCAGCAGCGTAGCTGGGACAGGCTACGAGCAGTACTTC	CASSVAGTGYEQYF
few	TRBV6-1	TRBJ1-1	NA	TGTGCCAGCAGTGAACGCCAGAGGGCTTTCTTT	CASSERQRAFF
medium-sized	TRBV10-3	TRBJ1-6	NA	TGTGCCATCAGACGCAGGGTAAGCTCCTATAATTCACCCCTCCACTTT	CAIRRRVSSYNSPLHF
NA	TRBV28	TRBJ2-7	NA	TGTGCCAGCAAGTTCGGGATTTACGAGCAGTACTTC	CASKFGIYEQYF
NA	TRBV19	TRBJ1-6	TRBD1	TGTGCCAGTAGTAGGGACAGCAATAATTCACCCCTCCACTTT	CASSRDSNNSPLHF
NA	TRBV5-4	TRBJ2-7	NA	TGTGCCAGCAGCGGGCGGGACTCACCCTACGAGCAGTACTTC	CASSGRDSPYEQYF
NA	TRBV2	TRBJ2-3	NA	TGTGCCAGCAGTGAAGCAGGACAGACAGATACGCAGTATTTT	CASSEAGQTDTQYF
once	TRBV19	TRBJ2-5	NA	TGTGCCAGTAGTATAGGAGGGAGGCAAGAGACCCAGTACTTC	CASSIGGRQETQYF
NA	TRBV7-9	TRBJ1-1	TRBD1	TGTGCCAGCAGCCTGGACAGGGGGCGGTTCACTGAAGCTTTCTTT	CASSLDRGRFTEAFF
NA	TRBV13	TRBJ2-7	NA	TGTGCCAGCAGCTTATCCAGACCGACTACGAAGCAGTACTTC	CASSLSRPTTKQYF
once	TRBV5-8	TRBJ2-3	TRBD1	TGTGCCAGCAGCCTTGGACAGGGCATAGATACGCAGTATTTT	CASSLGQGIDTQYF
NA	TRBV19	TRBJ1-1	TRBD1	TGTGCCAGTAGTTCTCAGGGGGACACTGAAGCTTTCTTT	CASSSQGDTEAFF
NA	TRBV29-1	TRBJ2-7	TRBD2	TGCAGCGTTGATCTTCCGGGACTAGCGGGAGAATACGAGCAGTACTTC	CSVDLPGLAGEYEQYF
NA	TRBV5-1	TRBJ1-6	NA	TGCGCCAGCAGCTTGCCAGAGAGGAATTCACCCCTCCACTTT	CASSLPERNSPLHF
NA	TRBV5-1	TRBJ2-1	TRBD1	TGCGCCAGCAGCTTGGAAGGGGACAGGGCTGTCGATGAGCAGTTCTTC	CASSLEGDRAVDEQFF